The following is a T cell receptor (beta chain) sequence with its context. Its antigen remains unknown. The germline V gene has CDR1 SGHRS and CDR2 YFSETQ. This CDR3 has 14 residues. V was cut by 5 bases and J by 0 bases, with 8 bases left in between. The sample belongs to a study of cytomegalovirus exposure and HLA in healthy donors. Study-level points and caveats: With later analysis, a missense DCLRE1C variant became linked to TCR beta V- and J-gene trimming. Being indistinguishable, some V segments were excluded, TRBV6-2 and TRBV6-3 among them.

PCR was performed using 60 Vbeta and 13 Jbeta primers. Profiling relied on immunoSEQ multiplex PCR, and the TCRdb table lists in-frame clones only, not all of them. The profile shows about 160,000 clones, approximately 80% of them singletons. The TCR comes from a man aged 18 to 35 in good health and CMV-seropositive. Sequencing used PBMCs. The chain joins TRBV5-1 to TRBJ1-4; D remains ambiguous. CDR3 sequence: CASSSGATNEKLFF. The CDR3 bases are TGCGCCAGCAGTTCGGGTGCAACTAATGAAAAACTGTTTTTT.